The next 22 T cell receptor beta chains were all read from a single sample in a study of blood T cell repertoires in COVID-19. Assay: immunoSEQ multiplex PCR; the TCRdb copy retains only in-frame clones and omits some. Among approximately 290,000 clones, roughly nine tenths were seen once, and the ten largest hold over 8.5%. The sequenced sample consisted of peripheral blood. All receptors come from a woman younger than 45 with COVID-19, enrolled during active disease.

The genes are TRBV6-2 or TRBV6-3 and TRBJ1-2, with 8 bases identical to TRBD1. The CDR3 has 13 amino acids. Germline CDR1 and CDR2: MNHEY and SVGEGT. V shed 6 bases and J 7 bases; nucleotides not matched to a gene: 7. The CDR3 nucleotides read TGTGCCAGCAGCCCTTTGACAGGGGCTGGCTACACCTTC. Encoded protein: CASSPLTGAGYTF.

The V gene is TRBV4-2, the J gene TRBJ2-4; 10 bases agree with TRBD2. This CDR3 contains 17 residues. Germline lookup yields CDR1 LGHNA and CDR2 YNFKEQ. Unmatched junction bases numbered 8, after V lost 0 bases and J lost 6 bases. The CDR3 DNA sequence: TGTGCCAGCAGCCAAGAACGAGCGGGGGGGCCTAGAAACATTCAGTACTTC. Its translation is CASSQERAGGPRNIQYF.

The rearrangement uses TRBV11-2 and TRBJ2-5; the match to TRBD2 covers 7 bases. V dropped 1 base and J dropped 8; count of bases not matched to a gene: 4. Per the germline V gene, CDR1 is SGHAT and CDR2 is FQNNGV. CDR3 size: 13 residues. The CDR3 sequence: CASSLGGRGTQYF. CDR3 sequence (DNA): TGTGCCAGCAGCTTAGGGGGGAGGGGAACCCAGTACTTC. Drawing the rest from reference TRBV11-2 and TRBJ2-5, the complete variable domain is EAGVAQSPRYKIIEKRQSVAFWCNPISGHATLYWYQQILGQGPKLLIQFQNNGVVDDSQLPKDRFSAERLKGVDSTLKIQPAKLEDSAVYLCASSLGGRGTQYFGPGTRLLVL.

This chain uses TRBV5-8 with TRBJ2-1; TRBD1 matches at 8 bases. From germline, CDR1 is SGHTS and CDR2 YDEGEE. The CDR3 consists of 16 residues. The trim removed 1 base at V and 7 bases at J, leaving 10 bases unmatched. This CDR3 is CASSLYRQGSTNEQFF. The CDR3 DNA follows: TGTGCCAGCAGCTTGTACAGACAGGGGTCGACGAATGAGCAGTTCTTC.

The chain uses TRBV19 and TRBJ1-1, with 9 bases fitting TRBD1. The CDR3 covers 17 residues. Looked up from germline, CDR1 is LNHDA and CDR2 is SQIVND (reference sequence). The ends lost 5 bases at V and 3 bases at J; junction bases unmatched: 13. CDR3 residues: CASSRSKVQGAHTEAFF. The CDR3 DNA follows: TGTGCCAGTAGTCGCTCGAAGGTACAGGGGGCCCACACTGAAGCTTTCTTT. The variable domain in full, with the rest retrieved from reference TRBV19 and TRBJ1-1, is DGGITQSPKYLFRKEGQNVTLSCEQNLNHDAMYWYRQDPGQGLRLIYYSQIVNDFQKGDIAEGYSVSREKKESFPLTVTSAQKNPTAFYLCASSRSKVQGAHTEAFFGQGTRLTVV.

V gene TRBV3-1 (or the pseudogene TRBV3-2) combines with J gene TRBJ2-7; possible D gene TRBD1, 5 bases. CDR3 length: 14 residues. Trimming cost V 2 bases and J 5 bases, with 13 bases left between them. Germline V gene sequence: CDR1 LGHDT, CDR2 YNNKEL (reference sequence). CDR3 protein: CASSQRVRADEQYF. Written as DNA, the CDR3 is TGTGCCAGCAGCCAAAGGGTCAGGGCGGACGAGCAGTACTTC.

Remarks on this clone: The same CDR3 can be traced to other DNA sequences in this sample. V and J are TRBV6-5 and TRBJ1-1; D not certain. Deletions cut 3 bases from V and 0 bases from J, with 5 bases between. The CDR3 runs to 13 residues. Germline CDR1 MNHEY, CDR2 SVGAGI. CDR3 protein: CASSYSVNTEAFF. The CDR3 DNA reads TGTGCCAGCAGTTATAGCGTGAACACTGAAGCTTTCTTT.

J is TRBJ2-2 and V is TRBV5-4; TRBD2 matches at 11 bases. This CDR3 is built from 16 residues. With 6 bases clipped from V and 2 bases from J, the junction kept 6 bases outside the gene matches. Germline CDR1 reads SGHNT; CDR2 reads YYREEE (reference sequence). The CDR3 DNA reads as TGTGCCAGCAACCGGGGGACTAGCGGCAACACCGGGGAGCTGTTTTTT. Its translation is CASNRGTSGNTGELFF.

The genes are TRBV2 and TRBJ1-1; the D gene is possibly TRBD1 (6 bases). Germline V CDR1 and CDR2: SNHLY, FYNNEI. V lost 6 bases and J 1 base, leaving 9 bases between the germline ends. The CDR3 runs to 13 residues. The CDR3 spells CASRATGNTEAFF. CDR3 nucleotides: TGTGCCAGCAGAGCGACAGGGAACACTGAAGCTTTCTTT.

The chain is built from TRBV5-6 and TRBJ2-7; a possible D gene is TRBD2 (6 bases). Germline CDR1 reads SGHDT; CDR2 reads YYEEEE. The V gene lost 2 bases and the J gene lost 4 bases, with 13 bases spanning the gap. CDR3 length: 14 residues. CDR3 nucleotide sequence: TGTGCCAGCAGCTTCGAAGGGGAGGTTTACGAGCAGTACTTC. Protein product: CASSFEGEVYEQYF.

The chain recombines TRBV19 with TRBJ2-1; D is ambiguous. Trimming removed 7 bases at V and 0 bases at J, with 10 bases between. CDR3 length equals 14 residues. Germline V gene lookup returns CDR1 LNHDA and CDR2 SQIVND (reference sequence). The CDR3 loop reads CASKEPFSYNEQFF. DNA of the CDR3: TGTGCCAGTAAAGAGCCCTTCTCCTACAATGAGCAGTTCTTC.

DNA for the CDR3: TGTGCCAGCAGCGTAGCGCCAGGGCCTGGGGCACCCCTCCACTTT. Protein product: CASSVAPGPGAPLHF. This chain links TRBV9 with TRBJ1-6; tentatively, D is TRBD1 (5 bases). This CDR3 has 15 residues. Trimming removed 0 bases from V and 11 bases from J, with 15 bases in between. The germline CDR1 and CDR2 sequences are SGDLS and YYNGEE.

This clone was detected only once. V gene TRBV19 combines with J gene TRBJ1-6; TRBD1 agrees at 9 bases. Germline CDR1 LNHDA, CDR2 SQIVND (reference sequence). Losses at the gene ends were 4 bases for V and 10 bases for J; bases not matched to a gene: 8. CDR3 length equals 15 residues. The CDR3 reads CASSRTGGPESPLHF. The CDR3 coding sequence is TGTGCCAGTAGTAGAACAGGGGGCCCAGAGTCACCCCTCCACTTT.

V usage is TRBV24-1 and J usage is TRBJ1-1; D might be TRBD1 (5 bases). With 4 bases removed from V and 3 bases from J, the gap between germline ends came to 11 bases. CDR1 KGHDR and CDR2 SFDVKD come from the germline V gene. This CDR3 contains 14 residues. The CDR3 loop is CATSEGGRDTEAFF. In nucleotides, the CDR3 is TGTGCCACCAGTGAGGGAGGCAGGGACACTGAAGCTTTCTTT.

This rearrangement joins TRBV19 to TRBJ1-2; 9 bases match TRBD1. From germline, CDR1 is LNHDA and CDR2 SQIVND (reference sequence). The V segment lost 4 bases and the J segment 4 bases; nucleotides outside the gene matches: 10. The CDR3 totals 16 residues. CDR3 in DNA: TGTGCCAGTAGTACCTACGGACAGGGGATAGGCTATGGCTACACCTTC. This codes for CASSTYGQGIGYGYTF.

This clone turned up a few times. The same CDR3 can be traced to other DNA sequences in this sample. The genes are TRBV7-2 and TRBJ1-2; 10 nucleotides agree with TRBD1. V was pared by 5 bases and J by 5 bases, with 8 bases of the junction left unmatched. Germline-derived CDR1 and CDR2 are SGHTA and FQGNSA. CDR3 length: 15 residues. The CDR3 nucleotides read TGTGCCAGCAGCCCCCGGACAGGGGGGAGGTATGGCTACACCTTC. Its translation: CASSPRTGGRYGYTF.

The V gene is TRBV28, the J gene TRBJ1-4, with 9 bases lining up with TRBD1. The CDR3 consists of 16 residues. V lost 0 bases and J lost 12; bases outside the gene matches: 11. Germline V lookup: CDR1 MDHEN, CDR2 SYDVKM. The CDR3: CASSLWPGQGIGELFF. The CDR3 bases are TGTGCCAGCAGTTTATGGCCGGGACAGGGCATCGGGGAACTGTTTTTT.

The CDR3 loop reads CASSDTPGFENTEAFF. CDR3 bases: TGTGCCAGCAGTGATACGCCGGGATTTGAAAACACTGAAGCTTTCTTT. J is TRBJ1-1 and V is TRBV9, with D unresolved. Germline-derived CDR1 and CDR2 are SGDLS and YYNGEE. The ends were cut back, 5 bases at V and 2 bases at J, with 19 bases in the middle. CDR3 length: 16 residues. The variable domain in full, completed from reference TRBV9 and TRBJ1-1, reads DSGVTQTPKHLITATGQRVTLRCSPRSGDLSVYWYQQSLDQGLQFLIQYYNGEERAKGNILERFSAQQFPDLHSELNLSSLELGDSALYFCASSDTPGFENTEAFFGQGTRLTVV.

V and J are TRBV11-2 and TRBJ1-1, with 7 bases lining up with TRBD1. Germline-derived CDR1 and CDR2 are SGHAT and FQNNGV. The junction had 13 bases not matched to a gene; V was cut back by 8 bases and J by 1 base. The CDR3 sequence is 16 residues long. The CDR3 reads CASQRQGGWENTEAFF. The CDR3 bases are TGTGCCAGCCAAAGACAGGGAGGTTGGGAGAACACTGAAGCTTTCTTT.

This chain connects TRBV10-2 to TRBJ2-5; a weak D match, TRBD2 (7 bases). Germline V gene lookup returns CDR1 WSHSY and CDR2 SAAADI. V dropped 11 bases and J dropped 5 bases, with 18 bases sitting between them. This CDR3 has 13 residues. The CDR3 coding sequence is TGCGCCTCGACTAGCCCCCAGGGGGAGACCCAGTACTTC. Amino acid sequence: CASTSPQGETQYF.

This CDR3 is CASSLGTGVYGYTF. The CDR3 DNA is TGTGCCAGCAGTTTAGGGACAGGGGTTTATGGCTACACCTTC. The V gene is TRBV27, the J gene TRBJ1-2; 10 bases line up with TRBD1. Per germline, CDR1 MNHEY and CDR2 SMNVEV (reference sequence). The CDR3 covers 14 residues. V trimming: 2 bases; J trimming: 5 bases; junction bases outside the gene matches: 2.

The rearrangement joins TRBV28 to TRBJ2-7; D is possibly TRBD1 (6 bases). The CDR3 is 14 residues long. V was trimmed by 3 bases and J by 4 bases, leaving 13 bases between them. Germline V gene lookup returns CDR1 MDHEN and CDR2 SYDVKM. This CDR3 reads CASSFTGSGYEQYF. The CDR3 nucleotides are TGTGCCAGCAGTTTCACAGGGAGTGGATACGAGCAGTACTTC.